These 29 T cell receptor beta chains were sequenced from one sample in a study of blood T cell repertoires in COVID-19 (TCRdb year 2020). The library was generated by the immunoSEQ multiplex PCR assay. TCRdb took over this immuneACCESS table, retaining in-frame rearrangements with V and J assigned. Such tables are incomplete; in checked studies, under half of the missing clones stem from an unresolved V gene, and the remainder is unexplained. For this sample the table gives 270,000 or so clones, of which about 88% were detected only once. The ten largest clones capture 1.4% to 1.5% of the sample. Sequencing was carried out using peripheral blood. These receptors were collected from a human donor with COVID-19, enrolled during active disease. The donor label of this sample is uncertain.

This rearrangement joins TRBV27 to TRBJ2-7; maybe TRBD2 (6 bases). The CDR3 is 11 residues long. V was pared by 3 bases and J by 7 bases, with 7 bases between. CDR1 and CDR2 (germline): MNHEY, SMNVEV (reference sequence). Here the CDR3 DNA reads TGTGCCAGCAGTTTTGGGGGGGAGCAGTACTTC. The encoded protein is CASSFGGEQYF.

J is TRBJ2-1 and V is TRBV7-2; 10 positions match TRBD2. The CDR3 runs 15 residues. Germline-derived CDR1 and CDR2 are SGHTA and FQGNSA. V was pared by 5 bases and J by 7 bases, with 8 bases of the junction left unmatched. CDR3: CASSRERTSGNEQFF. In DNA, the CDR3 is TGTGCCAGCAGCAGAGAGAGGACTAGCGGTAATGAGCAGTTCTTC.

In its sample, this clone was seen a few times. The J gene is TRBJ2-2, the V gene TRBV29-1, with D perhaps matching TRBD1 (6 bases). Trimming took off 5 bases at V and 3 bases at J, with 13 bases between the two ends. Germline assignment: CDR1 SQVTM and CDR2 ANQGSEA. The CDR3 loop spans 14 amino acids. DNA for the CDR3: TGCAGCGTTTCCCCGGCAGGGGACACCGGGGAGCTGTTTTTT. Protein: CSVSPAGDTGELFF.

The DNA for the CDR3 is TGTGCCAGCAGCCAGGGACAGGGTACCTACAATGAGCAGTTCTTC. Amino acid sequence: CASSQGQGTYNEQFF. The J gene is TRBJ2-1, the V gene TRBV6-5; 9 bases align to TRBD1. The CDR3 is made up of 15 amino acids. V lost 6 bases, J lost 2 bases, and 5 bases stayed unmatched. Germline V CDR1 and CDR2: MNHEY, SVGAGI.

J is TRBJ2-3 and V is TRBV28; maybe TRBD1 (5 bases). This CDR3 spans 14 amino acids. V lost 1 base and J 5 bases, leaving 10 bases between the germline ends. The V gene's germline CDR1 is MDHEN and CDR2 SYDVKM. Here the CDR3 DNA reads TGTGCCAGCAGTTTATCGTCAGGGCAAGATACGCAGTATTTT. Its translation: CASSLSSGQDTQYF.

The chain links TRBV30 to TRBJ2-1; 7 bases map to TRBD2. From germline, CDR1 is GTSNPN and CDR2 SVGIG (reference sequence). Unmatched junction bases numbered 7, after V lost 3 bases and J lost 8 bases. The CDR3 spans 13 residues. In DNA, the CDR3 is TGTGCCTGGAGCGCCGGCCTAGCGGATGAGCAGTTCTTC. This gives the protein CAWSAGLADEQFF.

The chain uses TRBV5-1 and TRBJ2-5; tentative D call: TRBD2 (7 bases). The CDR3 spans 16 residues. With 0 bases removed from V and 5 bases from J, the gap between germline ends came to 17 bases. Germline CDR1 reads SGHRS; CDR2 reads YFSETQ. For the CDR3, the DNA is TGCGCCAGCAGCTTGGGACTAGCCGGGGGCATCGAGACCCAGTACTTC. This translates into CASSLGLAGGIETQYF.

The chain joins TRBV7-2 to TRBJ1-5, with 8 bases lining up with TRBD1. The ends lost 5 bases at V and 7 bases at J; junction bases unmatched: 4. The CDR3 spans 13 residues. Germline lookup yields CDR1 SGHTA and CDR2 FQGNSA. CDR3: CASSQTGEQPQHF. The CDR3 region has the DNA TGTGCCAGCAGCCAGACAGGGGAACAGCCCCAGCATTTT.

This sequence joins TRBV6-5 and TRBJ2-5; D perhaps matches TRBD2 (5 bases). V shed 6 bases and J shed 10 bases, with 15 bases lying between them. This CDR3 spans 12 amino acids. The germline CDR1 and CDR2 sequences are MNHEY and SVGAGI. In DNA, the CDR3 is TGTGCCAGCAGCCGTCCCCTGGGGAGCCAGTACTTC. Translation: CASSRPLGSQYF.

V and J are TRBV15 and TRBJ2-1; 11 positions match TRBD2. Germline CDR1 is LNHNV and CDR2 is YYDKDF (reference sequence). This CDR3 has 17 amino acids. J gave up 2 bases and V 1 base, and 4 bases lay outside the gene matches. The CDR3 spells CATSRGASGRTYNEQFF. The CDR3 DNA reads as TGTGCCACCAGCAGAGGGGCTAGCGGGAGGACCTACAATGAGCAGTTCTTC. The full variable domain, in which reference TRBV15 and TRBJ2-1 provide the parts outside the CDR3, is DAMVIQNPRYQVTQFGKPVTLSCSQTLNHNVMYWYQQKSSQAPKLLFHYYDKDFNNEADTPDNFQSRRPNTSFCFLDIRSPGLGDTAMYLCATSRGASGRTYNEQFFGPGTRLTVL.

This chain links TRBV29-1 with TRBJ2-1, with D perhaps matching TRBD2 (6 bases). Germline values: CDR1 SQVTM, CDR2 ANQGSEA. V was cut by 4 bases and J by 0 bases, with 13 bases left in between. The CDR3 runs to 15 residues. CDR3 sequence: CSVGLLAPSYNEQFF. In nucleotides, the CDR3 is TGCAGCGTTGGCCTCCTAGCGCCCTCCTACAATGAGCAGTTCTTC.

This rearrangement joins TRBV6-5 to TRBJ1-2, with D hard to call. V lost 6 bases, J lost 1 base, and 15 bases lay in between. Germline-derived CDR1 and CDR2 are MNHEY and SVGAGI. The CDR3 has 15 amino acids. The CDR3 DNA is TGTGCCAGCAGACCCCCTGGGAGGGATAACTATGGCTACACCTTC. Translation gives CASRPPGRDNYGYTF.

This chain connects TRBV6-2 or TRBV6-3 to TRBJ1-4; 7 bases map to TRBD1. The CDR3 loop spans 15 amino acids. CDR1 is MNHEY, CDR2 SVGEGT, per germline. The ends lost 0 bases at V and 2 bases at J; junction bases unmatched: 0. CDR3 bases: TGTGCCAGCAGTTACTCGGGACAGACTAATGAAAAACTGTTTTTT. As protein: CASSYSGQTNEKLFF.

This chain connects TRBV5-1 to TRBJ2-5; D not resolved. Germline CDR1 SGHRS, CDR2 YFSETQ. The CDR3 totals 15 residues. V lost 6 bases and J 0 bases, leaving 15 bases between the germline ends. The CDR3 DNA reads TGCGCCAGCATGATTCTTGGTGGCTACCAAGAGACCCAGTACTTC. Translating it yields CASMILGGYQETQYF.

This chain connects TRBV6-6 to TRBJ1-6; possibly TRBD1 for D (6 bases). CDR3 length: 15 amino acids. Germline CDR1 reads MNHNY; CDR2 reads SVGAGI (reference sequence). V was pared by 5 bases and J by 10 bases, with 18 bases between. DNA for the CDR3: TGTGCCAGCAGTGGCTACCGGGACAAAGAATCACCCCTCCACTTT. As protein: CASSGYRDKESPLHF.

The J gene is TRBJ2-7, the V gene TRBV7-2; the match to TRBD2 covers 11 bases. Germline V CDR1 and CDR2: SGHTA, FQGNSA. This CDR3 region has 19 residues. The trim removed 2 bases at V and 5 bases at J, leaving 17 bases unmatched. The CDR3 sequence is CASSLSLPILSGRGHEQYF. CDR3 bases: TGTGCCAGCAGCTTAAGTCTCCCGATCCTTAGCGGGAGGGGCCACGAGCAGTACTTC.

The chain uses TRBV7-9 and TRBJ1-3; tentatively, D is TRBD1 (6 bases). V gave up 4 bases and J gave up 0 bases, with 13 bases separating them. Germline CDR1 SEHNR, CDR2 FQNEAQ (reference sequence). The CDR3 covers 16 residues. The CDR3 here is CASSYGTSVSGNTIYF. The CDR3 region has the DNA TGTGCCAGCAGCTACGGGACATCCGTCTCTGGAAACACCATATATTTT.

The V and J genes are TRBV2 and TRBJ2-2, with 10 bases aligning to TRBD1. V lost 2 bases to trimming and J lost 3 bases; unmatched junction nucleotides: 12. Germline CDR1 and CDR2: SNHLY and FYNNEI. The CDR3 runs to 19 residues. The CDR3 protein is CASSERLDRGVGYTGELFF. The CDR3, as DNA: TGTGCCAGCAGTGAAAGGTTGGACAGGGGGGTAGGCTACACCGGGGAGCTGTTTTTT.

The chain recombines TRBV3-1 (or the pseudogene TRBV3-2) with TRBJ2-1; D is unclear. V lost 1 base, J lost 5 bases, and 3 bases lay in between. The CDR3 runs to 12 residues. The V gene's germline CDR1 is LGHDT and CDR2 YNNKEL (reference sequence). CDR3 sequence reads: CASSQANNEQFF. The CDR3 DNA reads TGTGCCAGCAGCCAAGCAAACAATGAGCAGTTCTTC.

The V call is TRBV12-3 or TRBV12-4, the J call TRBJ2-7; D may be TRBD1 (6 bases). Trimming stripped 6 bases from V and 5 bases from J, with 11 bases between. The CDR3 sequence is 12 residues long. The CDR3 nucleotides read TGTGCCAGCAGCCAGGGGACCCACGAGCAGTACTTC. It yields the protein CASSQGTHEQYF.

The chain carries TRBV5-5 and TRBJ1-2; 7 bases are shared with TRBD1. The CDR3 sequence is 16 residues long. Germline CDR1 SGHKS, CDR2 YYEKEE (reference sequence). The V gene end was trimmed by 3 bases and the J gene end by 4 bases; junction bases not matched to a gene: 12. The CDR3 protein is CASSWRQGALAYGYTF. The CDR3 coding sequence is TGTGCCAGCAGCTGGAGACAGGGAGCCCTGGCCTATGGCTACACCTTC.

The chain joins TRBV28 to TRBJ2-1, with TRBD2 identical over 12 bases. This CDR3 has 18 amino acids. Germline V gives CDR1 MDHEN, CDR2 SYDVKM. Germline trimming cut 5 bases from V and 0 bases from J; bases unmatched to any gene: 8. The CDR3 sequence is CASSAASGRADSYNEQFF. CDR3 nucleotides: TGTGCCAGCAGTGCCGCTAGCGGGAGGGCCGACTCCTACAATGAGCAGTTCTTC.

This chain connects TRBV5-8 to TRBJ2-3; TRBD1 aligns across 9 bases. The CDR3 has 16 amino acids. CDR1 is SGHTS and CDR2 is YDEGEE in the germline V gene. V was clipped by 1 base and J by 3 bases; unmatched bases: 6. This chain's CDR3 is CASSLIGTGSTDTQYF. CDR3 bases: TGTGCCAGCAGCTTGATAGGGACAGGGTCAACAGATACGCAGTATTTT.

The rearrangement links TRBV28 to TRBJ2-7, with D perhaps TRBD2 (5 bases). Trimming cost V 2 bases and J 7 bases, with 21 bases left between them. Germline V gene sequence: CDR1 MDHEN, CDR2 SYDVKM. The CDR3 totals 16 residues. The CDR3 DNA reads as TGTGCCAGCAGTTTAATTAGTCTGAGGGCCTGGGGTGAGCAGTACTTC. Its translation is CASSLISLRAWGEQYF.

The DNA of the CDR3 is TGTGCCAGCAGCTTAACAGGCGCGACGGGCGAGCAGTACTTC. It codes for CASSLTGATGEQYF. The rearrangement uses TRBV11-2 and TRBJ2-7; maybe TRBD1 (5 bases). Per the germline V gene, CDR1 is SGHAT and CDR2 is FQNNGV. CDR3 length: 14 amino acids. The V gene lost 2 bases and the J gene lost 6 bases, with 14 bases spanning the gap.

The V call is TRBV11-3, the J call TRBJ2-1, with D tentatively TRBD2 (6 bases). The CDR3 consists of 15 residues. Trimming cost V 1 base and J 8 bases, with 15 bases left between them. Germline CDR1 and CDR2: SGHNT and YENEEA. The CDR3 spells CASSLGTTREDEQFF. The CDR3 DNA reads as TGTGCCAGCAGCTTAGGGACAACCAGGGAGGATGAGCAGTTCTTC.

This rearrangement joins TRBV5-6 to TRBJ2-1; perhaps TRBD2 as D (5 bases). This CDR3 is 13 amino acids long. Per the germline V gene, CDR1 is SGHDT and CDR2 is YYEEEE. V lost 0 bases to trimming and J lost 9 bases, with 10 bases between them. The CDR3 DNA reads TGTGCCAGCAGCTTGGTCGGGGTGACTGAGCAGTTCTTC. It translates to CASSLVGVTEQFF.

The chain has TRBV9 and TRBJ2-6, with TRBD1 matching over 7 bases. J was trimmed by 1 base and V by 4 bases; bases with no gene match: 11. The CDR3 is 18 residues long. In germline, CDR1 is SGDLS, CDR2 YYNGEE. The DNA of the CDR3 is TGTGCCAGCAGCTCTGGACAGGCCTTTTCGTCTGGGGCCAACGTCCTGACTTTC. It encodes CASSSGQAFSSGANVLTF.

The chain employs TRBV7-3 and TRBJ1-4; no clear D gene. There are 13 residues in the CDR3. V was cut by 2 bases and J by 5 bases, with 6 bases left in between. Germline V gene data show CDR1 as SGHTA and CDR2 as FQGTGA. The CDR3 reads CASSLEANEKLFF. The CDR3 DNA is TGTGCCAGCAGCTTAGAAGCAAATGAAAAACTGTTTTTT.